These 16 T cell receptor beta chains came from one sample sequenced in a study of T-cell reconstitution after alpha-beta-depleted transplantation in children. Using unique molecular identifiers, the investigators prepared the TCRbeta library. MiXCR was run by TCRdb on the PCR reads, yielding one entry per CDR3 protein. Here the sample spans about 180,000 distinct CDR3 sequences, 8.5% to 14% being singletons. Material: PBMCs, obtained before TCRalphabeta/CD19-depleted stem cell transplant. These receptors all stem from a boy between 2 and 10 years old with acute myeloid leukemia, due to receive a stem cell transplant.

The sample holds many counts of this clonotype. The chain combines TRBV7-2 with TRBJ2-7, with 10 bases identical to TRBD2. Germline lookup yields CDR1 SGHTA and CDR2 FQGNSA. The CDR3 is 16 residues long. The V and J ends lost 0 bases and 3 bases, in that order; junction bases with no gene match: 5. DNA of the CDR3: TGTGCCAGCAGCTTAGCGGCCTCTAGCGGGAGCTACGAGCAGTACTTC. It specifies CASSLAASSGSYEQYF.

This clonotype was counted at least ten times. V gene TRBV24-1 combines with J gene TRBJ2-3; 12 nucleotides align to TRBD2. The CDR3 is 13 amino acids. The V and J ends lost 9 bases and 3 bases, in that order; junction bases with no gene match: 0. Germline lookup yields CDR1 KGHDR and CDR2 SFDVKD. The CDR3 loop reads CATGLAGTDTQYF. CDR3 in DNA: TGTGCCACCGGACTAGCGGGGACAGATACGCAGTATTTT.

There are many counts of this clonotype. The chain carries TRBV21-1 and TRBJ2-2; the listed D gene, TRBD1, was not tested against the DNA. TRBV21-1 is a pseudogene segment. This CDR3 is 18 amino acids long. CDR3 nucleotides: TGTGCCAGCAGCCCTCTTTTACCCGGGACCCCCTTCACCGGGGAGCTGTTTTTT. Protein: CASSPLLPGTPFTGELFF.

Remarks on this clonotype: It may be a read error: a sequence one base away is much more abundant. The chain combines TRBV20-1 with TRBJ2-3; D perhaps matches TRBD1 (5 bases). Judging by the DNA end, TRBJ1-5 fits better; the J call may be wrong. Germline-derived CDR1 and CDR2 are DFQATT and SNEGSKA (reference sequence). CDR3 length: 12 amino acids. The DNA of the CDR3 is TGCAGTGCTGGGGCTGGCACAGATACGCAGCATTTT. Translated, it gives CSAGAGTDTQHF.

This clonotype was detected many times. CDR3 amino acids: CASSQAGQGAREQFF. The CDR3 nucleotides read TGTGCCAGCAGCCAAGCAGGACAGGGGGCACGGGAGCAGTTCTTC. This rearrangement joins TRBV3-1 to TRBJ2-1, with TRBD1 identical over 11 bases. CDR1 LGHDT and CDR2 YNNKEL come from the germline V gene (reference sequence). V shed 1 base and J 10 bases; nucleotides not matched to a gene: 6. The CDR3 runs 15 residues.

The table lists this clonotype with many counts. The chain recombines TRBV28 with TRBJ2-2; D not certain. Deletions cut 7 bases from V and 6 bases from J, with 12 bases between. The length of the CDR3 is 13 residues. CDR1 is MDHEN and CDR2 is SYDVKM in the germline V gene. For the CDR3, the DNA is TGTGCCAGCACCCAACGGGCGGCCGGGGAGCTGTTTTTT. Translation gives CASTQRAAGELFF.

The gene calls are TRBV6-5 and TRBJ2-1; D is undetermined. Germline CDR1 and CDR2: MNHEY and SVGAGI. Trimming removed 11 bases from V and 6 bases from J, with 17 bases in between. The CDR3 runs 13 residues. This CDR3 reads CAVDGPLRNEQFF. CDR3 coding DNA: TGTGCCGTCGACGGACCACTTCGCAATGAGCAGTTCTTC.

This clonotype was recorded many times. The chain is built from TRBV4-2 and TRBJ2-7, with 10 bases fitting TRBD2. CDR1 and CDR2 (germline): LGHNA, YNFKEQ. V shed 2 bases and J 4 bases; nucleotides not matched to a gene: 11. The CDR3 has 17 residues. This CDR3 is CASSQQNTAGGLYEQYF. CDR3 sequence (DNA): TGTGCCAGCAGCCAACAAAACACAGCGGGAGGGCTATACGAGCAGTACTTC.

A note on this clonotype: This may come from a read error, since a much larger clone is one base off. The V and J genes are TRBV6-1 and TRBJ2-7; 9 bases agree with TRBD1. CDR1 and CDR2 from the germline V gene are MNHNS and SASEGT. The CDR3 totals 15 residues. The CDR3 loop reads CGSSPRTGVRNEQYF. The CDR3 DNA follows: TGTGGCAGCAGCCCCCGGACAGGGGTTAGGAACGAGCAGTACTTC.

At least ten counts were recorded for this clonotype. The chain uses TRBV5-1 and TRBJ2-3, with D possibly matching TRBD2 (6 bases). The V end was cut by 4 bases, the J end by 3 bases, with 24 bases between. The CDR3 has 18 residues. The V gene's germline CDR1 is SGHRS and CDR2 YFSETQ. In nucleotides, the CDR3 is TGCGCCAGCAGCCCGGGAGCCGGGACTTTATCCGGAACAGATACGCAGTATTTT. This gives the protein CASSPGAGTLSGTDTQYF.

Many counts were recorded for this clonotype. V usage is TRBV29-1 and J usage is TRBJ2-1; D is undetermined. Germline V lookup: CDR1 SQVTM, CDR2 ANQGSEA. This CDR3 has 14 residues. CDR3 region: CTTTGVLSYNEQFF. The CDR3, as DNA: TGCACAACCACTGGGGTCTTATCCTACAATGAGCAGTTCTTC.

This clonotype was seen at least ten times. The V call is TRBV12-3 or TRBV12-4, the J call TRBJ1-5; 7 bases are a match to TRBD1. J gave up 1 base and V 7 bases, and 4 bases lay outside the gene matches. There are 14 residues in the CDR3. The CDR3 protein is CASIIQGSNQPQHF. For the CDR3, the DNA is TGTGCCAGCATTATACAGGGGAGCAATCAGCCCCAGCATTTT.

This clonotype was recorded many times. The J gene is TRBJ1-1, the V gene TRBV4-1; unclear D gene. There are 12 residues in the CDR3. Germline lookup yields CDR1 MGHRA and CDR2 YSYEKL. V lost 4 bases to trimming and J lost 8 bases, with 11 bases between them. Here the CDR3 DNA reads TGCGCCAGCAGCCTTCCCCAAGGGGAAGCTTTCTTT. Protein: CASSLPQGEAFF.

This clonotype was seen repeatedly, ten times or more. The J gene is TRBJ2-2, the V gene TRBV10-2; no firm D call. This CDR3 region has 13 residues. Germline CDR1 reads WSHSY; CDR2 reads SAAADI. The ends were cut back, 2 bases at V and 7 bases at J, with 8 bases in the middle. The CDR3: CASSELGSGELFF. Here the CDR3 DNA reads TGCGCCAGCAGTGAGCTGGGAAGCGGGGAGCTGTTTTTT.

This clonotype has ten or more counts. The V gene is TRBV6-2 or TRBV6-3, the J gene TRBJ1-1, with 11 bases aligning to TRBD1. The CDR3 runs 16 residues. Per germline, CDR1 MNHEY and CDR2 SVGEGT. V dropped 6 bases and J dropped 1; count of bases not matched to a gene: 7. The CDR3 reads CASRTRDRGKNTEAFF. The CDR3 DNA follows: TGTGCCAGCAGAACCCGGGACAGGGGGAAGAACACTGAAGCTTTCTTT.

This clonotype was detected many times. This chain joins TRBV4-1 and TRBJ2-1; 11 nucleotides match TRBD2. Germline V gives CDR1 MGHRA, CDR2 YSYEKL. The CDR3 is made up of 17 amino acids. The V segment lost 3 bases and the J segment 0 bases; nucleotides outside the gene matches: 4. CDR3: CASSQEGLAGSYNEQFF. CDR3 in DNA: TGCGCCAGCAGCCAGGAAGGACTAGCGGGCTCCTACAATGAGCAGTTCTTC.